The present TCR beta chain was sequenced within a study of Ad26.COV2.S vaccination and SARS-CoV-2 variants. Treatment of the sample: some 19 received Ad26.COV2.S at low or high dose, single or two shots; roughly five received placebo; per-sample allocation not given. Day 63 after the first injection of vaccine or placebo was the sampling time. With V trimmed by 6 bases and J by 5 bases, 11 bases remained unmatched. The CDR3 is made up of 15 amino acids. Germline CDR1 reads SGHTA; CDR2 reads FQGTGA. Sequencing was performed with immunoSEQ multiplex PCR; in TCRdb, only in-frame clones are kept and a portion is missing. This sample has approximately 350,000 clones, with about four fifths found just once. This clone was detected only once.

The sequence was obtained from a person between 18 and 60 years old who received the Ad26.COV2.S COVID-19 vaccine or a placebo. The V gene is TRBV7-3, the J gene TRBJ2-3, with 7 bases that match TRBD2. The material was peripheral blood, obtained in a trial of Ad26.COV2.S vaccine versus placebo. The CDR3 region has the DNA TGTGCCAGCAGTTTTACTAGCGAGCGACAAGATACGCAGTATTTT. It codes for CASSFTSERQDTQYF.